Following are 18 T cell receptor beta chains from one sample sequenced in a study of CD4 T cells in relation to SARS-CoV-2 and coronaviruses. Their cognate antigens are unknown. The table came from immunoSEQ multiplex PCR; TCRdb's copy has only in-frame clones and leaves some out. The profile shows approximately 30,000 clones, 74% of them singletons. CD4+ T cells from unexposed donors were obtained before the COVID-19 pandemic (2011-2018). Isolation of CD4+ T cells took place after approximately eleven days in culture. Sequencing input: CD4+ T cells from PBMCs, cultured in vitro. These receptors all stem from a human donor in good health.

This CDR3 reads CASSAQPAGANVLTF. The CDR3 region has the DNA TGTGCCAGCAGCGCCCAACCGGCGGGGGCCAACGTCCTGACTTTC. The rearrangement links TRBV9 to TRBJ2-6; D gene ambiguous. V was clipped by 3 bases and J by 4 bases, with 11 bases between them. The CDR3 is 15 residues long. In germline, CDR1 is SGDLS, CDR2 YYNGEE.

The chain couples TRBV2 to TRBJ1-2; D is undetermined. V lost 0 bases to trimming and J lost 14 bases, with 16 bases between them. Germline-derived CDR1 and CDR2 are SNHLY and FYNNEI. This CDR3 is built from 13 residues. The CDR3 DNA reads TGTGCCAGCAGTGAAGCGCCCCTGAGGGAGAAAACCTTC. Its translation: CASSEAPLREKTF.

V is TRBV4-1 and J is TRBJ2-3; 9 bases are shared with TRBD2. The CDR3 loop spans 17 amino acids. Losses at the gene ends were 0 bases for V and 2 bases for J; bases not matched to a gene: 6. Germline V gives CDR1 MGHRA, CDR2 YSYEKL. The CDR3 sequence: CASSQDSSGAPTDTQYF. CDR3 sequence (DNA): TGCGCCAGCAGCCAAGATTCTAGCGGGGCCCCCACAGATACGCAGTATTTT.

The chain recombines TRBV4-2 with TRBJ2-7, with TRBD2 matching 9 bases. The CDR3 is 15 residues long. Trimming at V came to 7 bases and at J to 5 bases, leaving 12 bases not matched to a gene. Looked up from germline, CDR1 is LGHNA and CDR2 is YNFKEQ. Written as DNA, the CDR3 is TGTGCCAGCACCCTAGATAGCGGGAGTTTCAACGAGCAGTACTTC. This encodes CASTLDSGSFNEQYF.

The chain has TRBV6-2 or TRBV6-3 and TRBJ2-7; D call uncertain. Between the trimmed V and J ends, which lost 3 bases and 7 bases, there was a span of 7 bases. CDR3 length: 11 residues. Germline V gene sequence: CDR1 MNHEY, CDR2 SVGEGT. CDR3 amino acids: CASSYGTEQYF. DNA for the CDR3: TGTGCCAGCAGTTATGGAACAGAGCAGTACTTC.

V is TRBV11-2 and J is TRBJ2-3, with TRBD2 matching 9 bases. There are 15 residues in the CDR3. With V trimmed by 10 bases and J by 5 bases, 13 bases remained unmatched. The V gene's germline CDR1 is SGHAT and CDR2 FQNNGV. Here the CDR3 reads CATLSTAGGRDTQYF. The CDR3 nucleotides are TGTGCCACCCTTTCCACTGCGGGGGGGCGAGATACGCAGTATTTT.

V is TRBV4-3 and J is TRBJ2-1; D is unclear. Trimming left V 1 base short and J 15 bases short, with 16 bases between. CDR3 length: 13 amino acids. The germline V gene encodes CDR1 LGHNA and CDR2 YSLEER. CDR3 region: CASSQGSRESVFF. CDR3 sequence (DNA): TGCGCCAGCAGCCAAGGATCTAGAGAGTCGGTGTTCTTC.

The chain links TRBV18 to TRBJ1-4; the D gene is possibly TRBD1 (6 bases). Trimming removed 4 bases from V and 6 bases from J, with 15 bases in between. There are 15 residues in the CDR3. Germline V gene data show CDR1 as KGHSH and CDR2 as LQKENI. The CDR3, as DNA: TGTGCCAGCTCACTGAACAGGGAGCCCTATGAAAAACTGTTTTTT. This codes for CASSLNREPYEKLFF.

The V gene is TRBV20-1, the J gene TRBJ2-7; 8 nucleotides line up with TRBD2. The junction had 7 bases not matched to a gene; V was cut back by 3 bases and J by 3 bases. CDR1 is DFQATT and CDR2 is SNEGSKA in the germline V gene (reference sequence). The CDR3 loop spans 14 amino acids. The CDR3 loop is CSASAGRGNYEQYF. CDR3 nucleotides: TGCAGTGCTAGTGCCGGGAGGGGGAACTACGAGCAGTACTTC.

The gene calls are TRBV19 and TRBJ2-2; TRBD1 matches at 12 bases. This CDR3 region has 14 residues. V gave up 10 bases and J gave up 6 bases; unmatched junction bases: 6. Germline assignment: CDR1 LNHDA and CDR2 SQIVND (reference sequence). The CDR3 protein is CATGDRGRAGELFF. The CDR3 DNA sequence: TGTGCCACTGGGGACAGGGGGCGAGCCGGGGAGCTGTTTTTT.

This sequence joins TRBV11-2 and TRBJ1-2; D is perhaps TRBD1 (6 bases). This CDR3 region has 15 residues. The ends were cut back, 0 bases at V and 5 bases at J, with 13 bases in the middle. The germline gives CDR1 SGHAT, CDR2 FQNNGV. CDR3 sequence (DNA): TGTGCCAGCAGCTTAGATCGAGGGGGAGGGTATGGCTACACCTTC. Translation gives CASSLDRGGGYGYTF.

The chain couples TRBV19 to TRBJ1-1; D ambiguous. Germline-derived CDR1 and CDR2 are LNHDA and SQIVND (reference sequence). The CDR3 runs to 15 residues. V was cut by 3 bases and J by 0 bases, with 11 bases left in between. CDR3 in amino acids: CASSILGGMNTEAFF. The CDR3 nucleotides read TGTGCCAGTAGTATCCTCGGAGGGATGAACACTGAAGCTTTCTTT.

This chain joins TRBV19 and TRBJ2-5; TRBD1 aligns across 9 bases. The V and J ends lost 4 bases and 5 bases, in that order; junction bases with no gene match: 8. CDR1 LNHDA and CDR2 SQIVND come from the germline V gene (reference sequence). This CDR3 spans 15 amino acids. The CDR3 coding sequence is TGTGCCAGTAGTACCGGACAGGGGAGAGGGGAGACCCAGTACTTC. Its protein is CASSTGQGRGETQYF. Filled out from reference TRBV19 and TRBJ2-5, the complete variable domain reads DGGITQSPKYLFRKEGQNVTLSCEQNLNHDAMYWYRQDPGQGLRLIYYSQIVNDFQKGDIAEGYSVSREKKESFPLTVTSAQKNPTAFYLCASSTGQGRGETQYFGPGTRLLVL.

The chain employs TRBV27 and TRBJ2-7; D possibly corresponds to TRBD2 (5 bases). CDR1 MNHEY and CDR2 SMNVEV come from the germline V gene (reference sequence). V lost 5 bases to trimming and J lost 0 bases, with 14 bases between them. This CDR3 contains 15 residues. CDR3 bases: TGTGCCAGCAGTATCTATCCAGGACTCTCCTACGAGCAGTACTTC. It codes for CASSIYPGLSYEQYF.

The chain recombines TRBV7-2 with TRBJ2-7; 11 bases fit TRBD2. Germline V gene data show CDR1 as SGHTA and CDR2 as FQGNSA. V was clipped by 1 base and J by 6 bases; unmatched bases: 8. This CDR3 contains 16 residues. The CDR3 coding sequence is TGTGCCAGCAGCTTAGAACTAGCGGGGGCCCTGGGCGAGCAGTACTTC. It codes for CASSLELAGALGEQYF.

The chain joins TRBV10-3 to TRBJ2-2, with 12 nucleotides matching TRBD2. Unmatched junction bases numbered 4, after V lost 6 bases and J lost 2 bases. The CDR3 has 16 amino acids. Germline CDR1 reads ENHRY; CDR2 reads SYGVKD. The CDR3: CAISPSGGANTGELFF. The CDR3 coding sequence is TGTGCCATCAGCCCTAGCGGGGGGGCTAACACCGGGGAGCTGTTTTTT.

V is TRBV6-5 and J is TRBJ2-3; a weak D match, TRBD2 (6 bases). V was pared by 7 bases and J by 0 bases, with 11 bases between. Germline assignment: CDR1 MNHEY and CDR2 SVGAGI. The CDR3 length is 14 residues. The CDR3 region has the DNA TGTGCCAGCAAGGCGGGAATTAGCACAGATACGCAGTATTTT. Translation gives CASKAGISTDTQYF.

The CDR3, as DNA: TGTGCCAGCAGCTTATCCCGGACCCGCGAAGAGACCCAGTACTTC. Its translation is CASSLSRTREETQYF. The V call is TRBV7-3, the J call TRBJ2-5, with no clear D. Trimming took off 2 bases at V and 3 bases at J, with 13 bases between the two ends. Germline V gene data show CDR1 as SGHTA and CDR2 as FQGTGA. This CDR3 spans 15 amino acids.